This entry concerns a single T cell receptor beta chain. Its antigen is unknown. No per-base quality is available; no much larger clone lies one base away. These data come from a study of shared clonotypes between healthy human individuals (dated by TCRdb to the early 2020s). Study-level background: A couple of women and a few men aged 18 to 49 years were included in the cohort. Per donor, three plates each were used for CD4 naive and CD4 memory, two for CD8 naive, and one for CD8 memory. To estimate repertoire size and how much clonotype sharing occurs between individuals, the study deeply sequenced the blood TCR repertoires of 5 or 6 healthy adults. Different laboratories and diverse techniques were used to prepare libraries and sequence TCR repertoires, to increase sequencing depth and limit assay-specific biases. Per donor, leukapheresis produced somewhere between about 0.8 and 9 billion PBMCs. Broader findings and caveats from the paper: Roughly 5% of naive CD4, 3.5% of naive CD8, approximately 2% of memory CD4, and more than 0.35% of memory CD8 clonotypes were shared across a few donors. Pairwise subsampling indicated that sequencing depth was expected to affect the degree of clonotype sharing among donors. Sampling was restricted to blood, and TCR repertoires in tissue are likely to differ from TCR repertoires in blood. Naive subsets generally had larger estimated clonotype richness than memory subsets. The small number of donors limited the genetic and exposure-history diversity represented. Clonotypes shared by all four sorted-subset donors showed higher generation probabilities than non-shared clonotypes. Rarefaction of sorted-subset datasets indicated incomplete sequencing despite the large sequencing depth.

TCR CDR3 regions were amplified from genomic DNA by multiplex PCR using the deep immunoSEQ assay. Extracted genomic DNA from each cell subset was distributed evenly across all wells of several immunoSEQ 96-well plates, and each plate was treated as a replicate. Each replicate PCR for sorted subsets received approximately 200 ng genomic DNA, equal to about 29,000 T cell genomes. Purified libraries were measured with a Qubit 3.0 fluorometer, size-checked on a Bioanalyzer 2100, and measured again with the KAPA Library Quantification kit. A separate single-read 150-cycle Illumina NextSeq 550 flow cell was used to sequence each immunoSEQ 96-well plate. Under the source paper's analysis protocol: Because only junctional sequences without quality scores were contained in the immunoSEQ output, filtering matching that applied to full-length reads could not be performed. Sequences were annotated with PyIR, a Python wrapper for IgBLAST v1.9, using IMGT germline references to assign V/J genes and CDR3. Reads were filtered out if the reads had weak V/J assignments (E-value above 1e-6), no CDR3, stop codons, out-of-frame junctions, or ambiguous translated residues. A V3J clonotype was defined by an identical inferred V gene, J gene, and CDR3 amino acid sequence. The percentage overlap between two repertoires was calculated by dividing the number of shared unique clonotypes by the size of the smaller repertoire. Three approaches were used to assess repertoire richness: RTK rarefaction, the Chao1 estimator, and Recon v2.1 estimates of unobserved clonotypes. Generation probabilities for all TCRbeta clonotypes obtained by the gDNA method from a handful of donors were computed using OLGA. TCRdb stores this immuneACCESS table with in-frame sequences only. Part of the clones is absent; in the studies checked, under half of the shortfall reflects unresolved V genes, and no reason is known for the rest. V and J calls and clone size follow that table, whereas D and trimming were derived from the DNA. The sample table lists about 2.4 million clones, roughly 92% of them with a count of one. The ten largest clones add up to over 0.12% of the sample.

The germline ends are 12 bases apart after V is trimmed by 0 bases and J by 9 bases. Per the germline V gene, ENHRY is the CDR1 and SYGVKD is the CDR2. Taken from cysteine to phenylalanine, the CDR3 has 15 residues. Here the CDR3 DNA is all that survives: 45 bases in frame from base 1. Donors were healthy HIV-negative adults with no recently reported acute infections or vaccinations. Every donor was a Caucasian adult residing in Nashville, Tennessee, USA. CD4+ T cells were enriched by magnetic negative selection, after which naive cells were positively selected on CD45RA and the negative fraction was taken as the memory subset. Blood was obtained by leukapheresis, after which PBMCs were separated by Ficoll-Histopaque density gradient centrifugation and cryopreserved in liquid nitrogen vapor phase. Analytical flow cytometry was used to check the purity and quantity of each magnetically sorted T cell population. Genomic DNA was isolated from every sorted fraction and measured by UV absorbance on a Nanodrop 2000c.

This sequence was found in a man in his late teens or twenties in good health. The sample was naive CD4+ T cells sorted from blood. Interpreted using the paper, the cell subset or site label stands for: CD45RA+ positively selected. The receptor chain draws on TRBV10-3 and TRBJ1-6, with the D gene too uncertain to name. In nucleotide form, the sequence is TGTGCCATCAGTGAGTCGCCGAATAGGAGTTCACCCCTCCACTTT. It translates to CAISESPNRSSPLHF.